The clone carrying this T cell receptor (beta chain) was recorded many times. The sample belongs to a study of beta chain features in type 1 diabetes. Study overall: In all, 107,917,701 sorted cells from all samples were analyzed.

Germline-derived CDR1 and CDR2 are LGHNA and YNFKEQ. Trimming shortened V by 0 bases and J by 5 bases, and 10 bases separated the two germline ends. The length of the CDR3 is 15 residues. The entirety of the isolated RNA underwent reverse transcription, so expressed TCRB transcripts were sequenced. Method: immunoSEQ multiplex PCR; TCRdb's copy keeps in-frame clones and lacks some. This sample has 300,000 to 400,000 clones, with 8% found just once. Sequences were obtained from central memory CD4+ T cells from blood. This TCR was recovered from a woman aged 18 to 35 in good health. This sequence joins TRBV4-2 and TRBJ1-4; a weak D match, TRBD1 (5 bases). The DNA of the CDR3 is TGTGCCAGCAGCCAAGAGGGACGGAAAAATGAAAAACTGTTTTTT. Protein product: CASSQEGRKNEKLFF.